This T cell receptor beta chain was captured by sequencing in a study of T cell repertoires in aging, cancer and after chemotherapy. About the research overall: Donor ages fell into six groups from 30 or younger up to 70 or older. Clear clonal overlap appeared across healthy donor samples taken over several months to years.

A mixed TRB-A/B primer pool amplified rearranged TRB by multiplex touch-down PCR. In TCRdb, the multiplex PCR reads were re-called with MiXCR into one record per CDR3 protein. This sample has about 10,000 distinct CDR3 sequences, with approximately 38% found just once. Overall study results and limits: In each cancer cohort, median generation probability increased across chemotherapy, suggesting thymic output rebounded.

Germline V lookup: CDR1 KGHSH, CDR2 LQKENI. V lost 0 bases and J 0 bases, leaving 12 bases between the germline ends. This CDR3 has 18 amino acids. This clonotype was recorded once. Its antigen is undetermined. Peripheral blood genomic DNA, not sorted cells or RNA, was the template. V is TRBV18 and J is TRBJ2-6; D gene ambiguous. The clonotype originates from a human donor in good health. Material: blood. The CDR3 region is CASSPPDGSFSGANVLTF. In DNA form, the CDR3 reads TGTGCCAGCTCACCACCGGATGGCAGCTTCTCTGGGGCCAACGTCCTGACTTTC.